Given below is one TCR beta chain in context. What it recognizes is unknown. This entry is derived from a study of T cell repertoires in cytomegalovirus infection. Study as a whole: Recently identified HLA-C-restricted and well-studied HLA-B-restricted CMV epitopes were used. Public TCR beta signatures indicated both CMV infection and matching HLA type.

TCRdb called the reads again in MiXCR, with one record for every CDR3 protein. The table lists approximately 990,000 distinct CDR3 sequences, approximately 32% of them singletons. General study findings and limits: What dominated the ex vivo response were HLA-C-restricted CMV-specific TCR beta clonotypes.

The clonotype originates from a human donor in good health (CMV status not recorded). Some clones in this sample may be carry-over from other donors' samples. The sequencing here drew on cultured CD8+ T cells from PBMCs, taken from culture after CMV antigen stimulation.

CDR3 nucleotides: TGTGCCAGCAGTTACTTCCAGGGGCAAGAGACCCAGTACTTC. Translating it yields CASSYFQGQETQYF. The genes are TRBV6-5 and TRBJ2-5; D is perhaps TRBD1 (6 bases). Germline-derived CDR1 and CDR2 are MNHEY and SVGAGI. Trimming took 1 base from V and 2 from J, leaving 8 bases between them. The CDR3 covers 14 residues.